What follows are 18 T cell receptor beta chains derived from one specimen sequenced in a study of blood T cell repertoires in COVID-19 (dated by TCRdb to about 2020). The library was built by means of the immunoSEQ multiplex PCR assay. The table was pulled from immuneACCESS by TCRdb, which kept in-frame rearrangements only. Such tables lose some clones; where checked, under half of the loss comes from unresolved V genes, and the rest has no known cause. The sample includes over 150,000 clones, with 80% to 85% observed a single time. In total, the top ten clones hold 11% of the sample. Sequenced material: peripheral blood. The source is a man in his 70s with active or convalescent COVID-19.

The chain combines TRBV6-1 with TRBJ2-7, with 11 bases that match TRBD2. This CDR3 is 16 amino acids long. V gave up 3 bases and J gave up 1 base; unmatched junction bases: 5. Germline lookup yields CDR1 MNHNS and CDR2 SASEGT. The CDR3 DNA reads as TGTGCCAGCAGTGATAGCGGGAGGGAGCAGTCCTACGAGCAGTACTTC. As protein: CASSDSGREQSYEQYF.

The rearrangement uses TRBV27 and TRBJ2-5; 8 bases are a match to TRBD2. Trimming cost V 8 bases and J 1 base; bases outside gene matches: 6. Germline V gene data show CDR1 as MNHEY and CDR2 as SMNVEV (reference sequence). CDR3 size: 14 residues. The CDR3 protein is CASATTSGQETQYF. DNA of the CDR3: TGTGCCAGCGCTACAACTAGCGGCCAAGAGACCCAGTACTTC.

The gene calls are TRBV7-2 and TRBJ2-7, with 8 bases lining up with TRBD1. The CDR3 loop spans 15 amino acids. Germline V gene data show CDR1 as SGHTA and CDR2 as FQGNSA. After removal of 1 base from V and 2 bases from J, the junction contained 4 bases not matched to a gene. The CDR3 DNA follows: TGTGCCAGCAGCTTAGGACAGGGGCCCACCTACGAGCAGTACTTC. Its protein is CASSLGQGPTYEQYF.

The chain carries TRBV7-8 and TRBJ1-5, with 10 positions matching TRBD1. Germline V gene sequence: CDR1 SGHVS, CDR2 FQNEAQ. The CDR3 is 16 amino acids. V lost 1 base and J lost 3; bases outside the gene matches: 3. CDR3 region: CASSLDDRGLNQPQHF. In DNA form, the CDR3 reads TGTGCCAGCAGCTTAGACGACAGGGGGCTCAATCAGCCCCAGCATTTT. Full variable domain (remainder filled in from reference TRBV7-8 and TRBJ1-5): GAGVSQSPRYKVAKRGQDVALRCDPISGHVSLFWYQQALGQGPEFLTYFQNEAQLDKSGLPSDRFFAERPEGSVSTLKIQRTQQEDSAVYLCASSLDDRGLNQPQHFGDGTRLSIL.

The rearrangement uses TRBV9 and TRBJ2-5; TRBD2 might be the D (5 bases). Germline-derived CDR1 and CDR2 are SGDLS and YYNGEE. Trimming removed 2 bases from V and 3 bases from J, with 14 bases in between. This CDR3 has 15 residues. CDR3 amino acids: CASSVDLTFEETQYF. CDR3 nucleotides: TGTGCCAGCAGCGTGGACTTGACATTTGAAGAGACCCAGTACTTC.

The J gene is TRBJ1-2, the V gene TRBV4-3; 10 nucleotides align to TRBD1. The ends lost 4 bases at V and 3 bases at J; junction bases unmatched: 8. The CDR3 length is 16 residues. Germline values: CDR1 LGHNA, CDR2 YSLEER. CDR3 in amino acids: CASSRGVTGGYYGYTF. DNA for the CDR3: TGCGCCAGCAGCCGAGGCGTGACAGGGGGCTACTATGGCTACACCTTC.

In this sample, this clone turned up a few times. The chain is built from TRBV24-1 and TRBJ2-1; TRBD2 matches at 8 bases. Germline V gene lookup returns CDR1 KGHDR and CDR2 SFDVKD. The length of the CDR3 is 15 residues. J gave up 1 base and V 7 bases, and 5 bases lay outside the gene matches. CDR3 bases: TGTGCCACCAGCGGGGGGGCCGGGTCCTACAATGAGCAGTTCTTC. Amino acid sequence: CATSGGAGSYNEQFF.

V usage is TRBV30 and J usage is TRBJ2-7; 10 nucleotides align to TRBD2. Germline V gene data show CDR1 as GTSNPN and CDR2 as SVGIG (reference sequence). CDR3 length: 15 residues. The junction had 8 bases not matched to a gene; V was cut back by 2 bases and J by 4 bases. CDR3: CAWSSGRAPLYEQYF. CDR3 coding DNA: TGTGCCTGGAGTAGCGGGAGGGCCCCTCTTTACGAGCAGTACTTC.

The chain employs TRBV19 and TRBJ2-1; D is uncertain. The CDR3 length is 13 residues. Germline assignment: CDR1 LNHDA and CDR2 SQIVND (reference sequence). The V gene lost 7 bases and the J gene lost 6 bases, with 13 bases spanning the gap. The CDR3 loop is CASTIGSSNEQFF. In DNA, the CDR3 is TGTGCCAGTACCATTGGCTCTAGCAATGAGCAGTTCTTC.

This rearrangement joins TRBV7-2 to TRBJ1-1; 8 positions agree with TRBD1. The CDR3 runs 14 residues. CDR1 is SGHTA and CDR2 is FQGNSA in the germline V gene. V lost 5 bases to trimming and J lost 4 bases; unmatched junction nucleotides: 6. CDR3 in DNA: TGTGCCAGCAGCCCTGGACAGGGCGGCACTGAAGCTTTCTTT. Amino acids: CASSPGQGGTEAFF.

This chain links TRBV18 with TRBJ1-5, with a tentative D call TRBD1 (5 bases). The germline V gene has CDR1 KGHSH and CDR2 LQKENI. The CDR3 contains 17 residues. V lost 4 bases and J 6 bases, leaving 22 bases between the germline ends. The CDR3 loop reads CASSLNGAAPQGQPQHF. As DNA, the CDR3 is TGTGCCAGCTCACTCAATGGGGCAGCCCCACAAGGTCAGCCCCAGCATTTT.

This chain joins TRBV6-6 and TRBJ1-2; TRBD1 might be the D (5 bases). Trimming took off 0 bases at V and 6 bases at J, with 8 bases between the two ends. CDR1 is MNHNY, CDR2 SVGAGI, per germline (reference sequence). The CDR3 contains 13 residues. The CDR3 protein is CASSYSGGDGYTF. The CDR3 nucleotides read TGTGCCAGCAGTTACTCGGGGGGGGATGGCTACACCTTC.

The gene calls are TRBV5-1 and TRBJ1-1; TRBD1 matches 7 bases. The CDR3 spans 13 residues. J was trimmed by 11 bases and V by 0 bases; bases with no gene match: 7. The germline V gene encodes CDR1 SGHRS and CDR2 YFSETQ. The DNA for the CDR3 is TGCGCCAGCAGCTTGGAGGGGGCCAAGGAGGCTTTCTTT. Translating it yields CASSLEGAKEAFF.

The chain links TRBV28 to TRBJ2-7; TRBD2 matches at 10 bases. J was trimmed by 4 bases and V by 6 bases; bases with no gene match: 18. Germline CDR1 MDHEN, CDR2 SYDVKM. There are 18 residues in the CDR3. DNA of the CDR3: TGTGCCAGCAGCCCTTCAGGACTAGCGGTTCATACAAGGTACGAGCAGTACTTC. It yields the protein CASSPSGLAVHTRYEQYF.

CDR3: CSAPSVAGAFF. For the CDR3, the DNA is TGCAGTGCTCCCAGTGTCGCTGGAGCTTTCTTT. The chain uses TRBV20-1 and TRBJ1-1; D uncertain. CDR1 is DFQATT, CDR2 SNEGSKA, per germline (reference sequence). The V gene lost 5 bases and the J gene lost 10 bases, with 14 bases spanning the gap. There are 11 residues in the CDR3.

V is TRBV4-3 and J is TRBJ1-4; TRBD1 aligns across 9 bases. Germline-derived CDR1 and CDR2 are LGHNA and YSLEER. The CDR3 loop spans 19 amino acids. J gave up 3 bases and V 2 bases, and 13 bases lay outside the gene matches. CDR3 nucleotide sequence: TGCGCCAGCAGCCAAATTCCGGGACAGGGTTTAAGGGCTAATGAAAAACTGTTTTTT. The encoded protein is CASSQIPGQGLRANEKLFF.

The chain joins TRBV6-5 to TRBJ2-7, with 8 bases matching TRBD2. The trim removed 4 bases at V and 3 bases at J, leaving 2 bases unmatched. Germline V gene lookup returns CDR1 MNHEY and CDR2 SVGAGI. The CDR3 extends over 13 amino acids. The CDR3 sequence is CASSLREDYEQYF. CDR3 nucleotide sequence: TGTGCCAGCAGTTTGCGGGAGGACTACGAGCAGTACTTC.

The chain has TRBV5-6 and TRBJ1-2, with a possible D match to TRBD1 (6 bases). The CDR3 is made up of 15 amino acids. Germline CDR1 reads SGHDT; CDR2 reads YYEEEE. V shed 0 bases and J shed 4 bases, with 13 bases lying between them. CDR3 nucleotide sequence: TGTGCCAGCAGCTTGGCAGGGGTGAGCGGCTATGGCTACACCTTC. Protein sequence: CASSLAGVSGYGYTF.